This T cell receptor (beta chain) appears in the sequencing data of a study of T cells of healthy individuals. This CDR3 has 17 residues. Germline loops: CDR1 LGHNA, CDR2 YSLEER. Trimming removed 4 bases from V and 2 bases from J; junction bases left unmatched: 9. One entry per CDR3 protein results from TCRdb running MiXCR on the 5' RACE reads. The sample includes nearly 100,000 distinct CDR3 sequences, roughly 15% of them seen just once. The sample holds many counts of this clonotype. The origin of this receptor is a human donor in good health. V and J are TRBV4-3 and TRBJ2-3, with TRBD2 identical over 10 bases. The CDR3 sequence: CASSLSGTSDNTDTQYF. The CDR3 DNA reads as TGCGCCAGCAGCCTTAGTGGGACTAGCGATAACACAGATACGCAGTATTTT.